This T cell receptor (beta chain) was captured in a study of blood T cell repertoires in COVID-19. CDR1 is SGHTA, CDR2 FQGNSA, per germline. The CDR3 has 16 amino acids. Trimming took 2 bases from V and 4 from J, leaving 15 bases between them. The assay was immunoSEQ multiplex PCR, and TCRdb's table has in-frame clones only and misses some. The sample lists nearly 200,000 clones, around 85% occurring once. Enrolment of Seattle patients took place during active infection, and they were followed longitudinally. The material sequenced was peripheral blood. The receptor was isolated from a man between 60 and 75 years old with COVID-19, enrolled during active disease. The chain uses TRBV7-2 and TRBJ1-3, with D possibly TRBD1 on 6 matching bases. The CDR3 spells CASSLRQGHYGNTIYF. The CDR3 nucleotides read TGTGCCAGCAGCTTAAGGCAGGGACACTACGGAAACACCATATATTTT.